The 29 T cell receptor beta chains below were found in one sample sequenced in a study of Graves' ophthalmopathy and Graves' hyperthyroidism. Amplified TCR beta CDR3 regions were obtained using RNA transcripts as template. First-round RT-PCR with HTBI primers preceded a second-round multiplex PCR. TCRdb redid the calling of the multiplex PCR reads with MiXCR, one entry per CDR3 protein. Of about 700,000 distinct CDR3 sequences listed, 40% are singletons. The specimen sequenced was peripheral blood. The receptor set was obtained from an adult man with Graves' ophthalmopathy.

There are many counts of this clonotype. The chain is built from TRBV2 and TRBJ2-1; D may be TRBD1 (5 bases). V shed 6 bases and J shed 7 bases, with 7 bases lying between them. This CDR3 has 11 amino acids. The V gene's germline CDR1 is SNHLY and CDR2 FYNNEI. The CDR3 here is CASRGQNEQFF. In nucleotides, the CDR3 is TGTGCCAGCAGGGGGCAGAATGAGCAGTTCTTC.

This clonotype has more than one count but fewer than ten. The J gene is TRBJ2-7, the V gene TRBV20-1, with D unresolved. This CDR3 spans 12 amino acids. Trimming shortened V by 1 base and J by 5 bases, and 9 bases separated the two germline ends. Per germline, CDR1 DFQATT and CDR2 SNEGSKA (reference sequence). CDR3 residues: CSARAFAHEQYF. CDR3 in DNA: TGCAGTGCTAGAGCTTTCGCCCACGAGCAGTACTTC.

The chain combines TRBV7-2 with TRBJ2-1; 12 bases match TRBD1. This CDR3 has 13 amino acids. The V gene's germline CDR1 is SGHTA and CDR2 FQGNSA. CDR3 nucleotide sequence: TGTGCAAGCCGGGACAGGGGGCTTAATGAGCAGTTCTTC. Its protein product is CASRDRGLNEQFF.

The chain has TRBV19 and TRBJ2-7; 11 nucleotides match TRBD2. V trimming: 5 bases; J trimming: 2 bases; junction bases outside the gene matches: 5. The CDR3 consists of 15 residues. Germline CDR1 and CDR2: LNHDA and SQIVND (reference sequence). The CDR3 DNA follows: TGTGCCAGTAGTGGGACTAGCGGTGGAACCTACGAGCAGTACTTC. Translation: CASSGTSGGTYEQYF. Full variable domain (missing parts from reference TRBV19 and TRBJ2-7): DGGITQSPKYLFRKEGQNVTLSCEQNLNHDAMYWYRQDPGQGLRLIYYSQIVNDFQKGDIAEGYSVSREKKESFPLTVTSAQKNPTAFYLCASSGTSGGTYEQYFGPGTRLTVT.

J is TRBJ1-5 and V is TRBV24-1, with D perhaps matching TRBD1 (5 bases). The V end was cut by 11 bases, the J end by 2 bases, with 21 bases between. This CDR3 is 16 amino acids long. CDR1 and CDR2 (germline): KGHDR, SFDVKD. CDR3 protein: CASRQSQSSGNQPQHF. DNA for the CDR3: TGTGCCAGCAGACAGTCGCAAAGCAGTGGCAATCAGCCCCAGCATTTT.

Of note for this clonotype: Relative to the germline gene, one junction end is altered; a read error may explain this. This chain links TRBV7-9 with TRBJ2-2, with a possible D match to TRBD2 (7 bases). CDR1 and CDR2 (germline): SEHNR, FQNEAQ (reference sequence). The CDR3 has 14 residues. For the CDR3, the DNA is TGCGCCAGCAAGGGGGGGAGACAAACCGGGGAGCTGTTTTTT. It is translated as CASKGGRQTGELFF. Based on the CDR3 plus reference TRBV7-9 and TRBJ2-2, the full variable domain is DTGVSQNPRHKITKRGQNVTFRCDPISEHNRLYWYRQTLGQGPEFLTYFQNEAQLEKSRLLSDRFSAERPKGSFSTLEIQRTEQGDSAMYLCASKGGRQTGELFFGEGSRLTVL.

This clonotype was recorded many times. CDR3 DNA: TGTGCCAGCAGCTTCACCGGGACTAGCGGGACCTACGAGCAGTACTTC. Protein product: CASSFTGTSGTYEQYF. The gene calls are TRBV7-9 and TRBJ2-7; 13 nucleotides agree with TRBD2. The V and J ends lost 3 bases and 2 bases, in that order; junction bases with no gene match: 4. Germline V gene sequence: CDR1 SEHNR, CDR2 FQNEAQ (reference sequence). This CDR3 has 16 residues.

V gene TRBV7-8 combines with J gene TRBJ1-6; 7 bases fit TRBD1. The CDR3 consists of 15 residues. V trimming: 3 bases; J trimming: 5 bases; junction bases outside the gene matches: 4. Germline assignment: CDR1 SGHVS and CDR2 FQNEAQ. The CDR3 DNA is TGTGCCAGCAGCTTTTCGACAGGGAATAATTCACCCCTCCACTTT. Translation gives CASSFSTGNNSPLHF.

The rearrangement links TRBV9 to TRBJ1-3; D is perhaps TRBD1 (5 bases). The CDR3 runs to 18 residues. The ends were cut back, 9 bases at V and 1 base at J, with 26 bases in the middle. The germline gives CDR1 SGDLS, CDR2 YYNGEE. The DNA of the CDR3 is TGTGCCATCCCGACCCGGGCCAGGGCCACATTTTCTGGAAACACCATATATTTT. It translates to CAIPTRARATFSGNTIYF. Full variable domain (outside the CDR3, taken from reference TRBV9 and TRBJ1-3): DSGVTQTPKHLITATGQRVTLRCSPRSGDLSVYWYQQSLDQGLQFLIQYYNGEERAKGNILERFSAQQFPDLHSELNLSSLELGDSALYFCAIPTRARATFSGNTIYFGEGSWLTVV.

This clonotype was seen only a few times. V is TRBV13 and J is TRBJ2-7; 11 nucleotides align to TRBD1. Trimming at V came to 7 bases and at J to 4 bases, leaving 9 bases not matched to a gene. The CDR3 contains 15 residues. Per the germline V gene, CDR1 is PRHDT and CDR2 is FYEKMQ (reference sequence). For the CDR3, the DNA is TGTGCCAGCACTAGGCCGGGACAGGGGGGTTACGAGCAGTACTTC. It is translated as CASTRPGQGGYEQYF.

V and J are TRBV7-9 and TRBJ2-7; D possibly uses TRBD1 or TRBD2 (6 bases each). The CDR3 spans 14 residues. The germline V and J ends were trimmed by 5 bases and 3 bases, with 14 bases remaining between them. CDR1 SEHNR and CDR2 FQNEAQ come from the germline V gene (reference sequence). CDR3 nucleotides: TGTGCCAGCAGCGGGGGGCAGGGTTTCTACGAGCAGTACTTC. This encodes CASSGGQGFYEQYF.

This clonotype was seen many times. The J gene is TRBJ2-7, the V gene TRBV7-9; D is unresolved. Looked up from germline, CDR1 is SEHNR and CDR2 is FQNEAQ (reference sequence). Trimming pared 2 bases from V and 3 bases from J, leaving 5 bases between. The CDR3 has 12 residues. The CDR3 DNA sequence: TGTGCCAGCAGCTTAACGAACTACGAGCAGTACTTC. Translated: CASSLTNYEQYF.

For this clonotype: Sequence at one end of the junction differs from germline and may be a read error. J is TRBJ2-7 and V is TRBV11-2; no clear D gene. The CDR3 spans 14 residues. Germline V lookup: CDR1 SGHAT, CDR2 FQNNGV. CDR3: CASSPGGGSYELYF. For the CDR3, the DNA is TGTGCCAGCAGCCCCGGCGGCGGTTCCTACGAGCTGTACTTC.

V is TRBV7-9 and J is TRBJ2-7, with TRBD1 identical over 9 bases. Per the germline V gene, CDR1 is SEHNR and CDR2 is FQNEAQ (reference sequence). The length of the CDR3 is 14 residues. V trimming: 7 bases; J trimming: 3 bases; junction bases outside the gene matches: 7. The CDR3 sequence: CASKTGQGLYEQYF. In DNA, the CDR3 is TGTGCCAGCAAAACGGGACAGGGCCTCTACGAGCAGTACTTC. Looking up the rest from reference TRBV7-9 and TRBJ2-7 gives the full variable domain: DTGVSQNPRHKITKRGQNVTFRCDPISEHNRLYWYRQTLGQGPEFLTYFQNEAQLEKSRLLSDRFSAERPKGSFSTLEIQRTEQGDSAMYLCASKTGQGLYEQYFGPGTRLTVT.

The chain employs TRBV10-3 and TRBJ2-6; 9 bases fit TRBD1. The germline CDR1 and CDR2 sequences are ENHRY and SYGVKD. The CDR3 extends over 17 amino acids. The J segment lost 0 bases and the V segment lost 4 bases, leaving 4 bases of the junction unmatched. This chain's CDR3 is CAISGGTGISGANVLTF. The CDR3 bases are TGTGCCATCAGTGGCGGGACAGGGATCTCTGGGGCCAACGTCCTGACTTTC.

This clonotype was counted between two and nine times. V is TRBV6-6 and J is TRBJ2-5, with 13 bases that match TRBD2. V lost 2 bases and J lost 5; bases outside the gene matches: 8. CDR1 MNHNY and CDR2 SVGAGI come from the germline V gene (reference sequence). The CDR3 contains 17 residues. The CDR3 reads CASSYLGLAGEGETQYF. CDR3 DNA: TGTGCCAGCAGTTACCTCGGACTAGCGGGGGAGGGGGAGACCCAGTACTTC.

CDR3 loop: CASGHGGGYEQYF. As DNA, the CDR3 is TGTGCCAGTGGACACGGGGGTGGGTACGAGCAGTACTTC. This sequence joins TRBV19 and TRBJ2-7; perhaps TRBD2 as D (6 bases). Looked up from germline, CDR1 is LNHDA and CDR2 is SQIVND (reference sequence). V lost 8 bases, J lost 4 bases, and 15 bases lay in between. There are 13 residues in the CDR3. The whole variable domain, remainder taken from reference TRBV19 and TRBJ2-7, is DGGITQSPKYLFRKEGQNVTLSCEQNLNHDAMYWYRQDPGQGLRLIYYSQIVNDFQKGDIAEGYSVSREKKESFPLTVTSAQKNPTAFYLCASGHGGGYEQYFGPGTRLTVT.

Concerning this clonotype itself: This could be a read error, since a much larger clone is one nucleotide away. The genes are TRBV9 and TRBJ1-4, with D possibly matching TRBD1 (5 bases). The V end was cut by 2 bases, the J end by 8 bases, with 13 bases between. The CDR3 length is 14 residues. Germline loops: CDR1 SGDLS, CDR2 YYNGEE. The CDR3 loop is CASSVTDSQEKLFF. The CDR3 region has the DNA TGTGCCAGCAGCGTGACAGACTCCCAAGAAAAACTGTTTTTT.

The chain is built from TRBV2 and TRBJ2-7; TRBD1 matches at 7 bases. The germline V gene encodes CDR1 SNHLY and CDR2 FYNNEI. Unmatched junction bases numbered 11, after V lost 6 bases and J lost 3 bases. The CDR3 has 15 residues. CDR3 sequence: CASSLALTGYYEQYF. The CDR3, as DNA: TGTGCCAGCAGCTTAGCGCTGACAGGGTACTACGAGCAGTACTTC.

V and J are TRBV7-9 and TRBJ2-2; the match to TRBD2 covers 8 bases. The germline gives CDR1 SEHNR, CDR2 FQNEAQ (reference sequence). V lost 2 bases, J lost 0 bases, and 5 bases stayed unmatched. There are 17 residues in the CDR3. CDR3 sequence: CASSLTSGTANTGELFF. The CDR3 nucleotides are TGTGCCAGCAGCTTAACTAGCGGAACCGCGAACACCGGGGAGCTGTTTTTT.

Details on this clonotype: A much bigger clone sits one base away, suggesting this may be a read error. The chain combines TRBV10-3 with TRBJ2-7; D unclear. Germline CDR1 is ENHRY and CDR2 is SYGVKD. V lost 7 bases to trimming and J lost 2 bases, with 12 bases between them. The CDR3 length is 13 residues. Here the CDR3 DNA reads TGTGCCATCAAGGGCGGAGTAACCTACGAGCAGTACTTC. This translates into CAIKGGVTYEQYF.

V and J are TRBV7-2 and TRBJ2-2, with 7 bases lining up with TRBD2. With V trimmed by 5 bases and J by 5 bases, 11 bases remained unmatched. CDR3 size: 16 residues. Germline V gene lookup returns CDR1 SGHTA and CDR2 FQGNSA. CDR3 DNA: TGTGCCAGCAGCCCGAGCGGGACCGTCGGGACCGGGGAGCTGTTTTTT. Translating it yields CASSPSGTVGTGELFF.

This clonotype appeared a single time. The CDR3 here is CASSFMGGAPGELFF. The CDR3, as DNA: TGTGCCAGCAGCTTTATGGGGGGAGCCCCCGGGGAGCTGTTTTTT. V gene TRBV7-9 combines with J gene TRBJ2-2, with D tentatively TRBD2 (6 bases). This CDR3 is built from 15 residues. V was clipped by 3 bases and J by 6 bases, with 14 bases between them. Germline CDR1 and CDR2: SEHNR and FQNEAQ (reference sequence).

The chain joins TRBV20-1 to TRBJ2-7, with 14 bases fitting TRBD2. There are 14 residues in the CDR3. After removal of 5 bases from V and 2 bases from J, the junction contained 2 bases not matched to a gene. CDR1 and CDR2 (germline): DFQATT, SNEGSKA (reference sequence). The CDR3 DNA reads as TGCAGTGCTCTGACTAGCGGGAGGGCCTACGAGCAGTACTTC. Protein sequence: CSALTSGRAYEQYF.

V gene TRBV4-3 combines with J gene TRBJ2-7, with a weak D call TRBD2 (5 bases). V was trimmed by 3 bases and J by 3 bases, leaving 15 bases between them. The germline CDR1 and CDR2 sequences are LGHNA and YSLEER. This CDR3 comprises 15 residues. The CDR3 nucleotides read TGCGCCAGCAGCCAGTTATGGACTTACAACTACGAGCAGTACTTC. Protein product: CASSQLWTYNYEQYF.

The V call is TRBV20-1, the J call TRBJ1-2, with 12 positions matching TRBD1. Losses at the gene ends were 0 bases for V and 1 base for J; bases not matched to a gene: 9. There are 18 residues in the CDR3. CDR1 is DFQATT and CDR2 is SNEGSKA in the germline V gene (reference sequence). The chain's CDR3 is CSARESKGTGGLNYGYTF. CDR3 DNA: TGCAGTGCTAGAGAAAGTAAGGGGACAGGGGGCCTTAACTATGGCTACACCTTC.

J is TRBJ2-3 and V is TRBV29-1, with a weak D call TRBD1 (5 bases). The CDR3 spans 12 residues. Trimming took off 8 bases at V and 2 bases at J, with 11 bases between the two ends. Germline CDR1 reads SQVTM; CDR2 reads ANQGSEA. CDR3 DNA sequence: TGCAGCACAGGACACACCACAGATACGCAGTATTTT. Its protein is CSTGHTTDTQYF.

The rearrangement uses TRBV29-1 and TRBJ1-2, with TRBD1 as a possible D gene (5 bases). V was cut by 0 bases and J by 3 bases, with 11 bases left in between. CDR3 size: 14 residues. Germline V gene lookup returns CDR1 SQVTM and CDR2 ANQGSEA. Here the CDR3 reads CSVEDLAGDYGYTF. Written as DNA, the CDR3 is TGCAGCGTTGAAGATCTAGCGGGGGACTATGGCTACACCTTC.

This rearrangement joins TRBV7-3 to TRBJ2-5, with 7 bases fitting TRBD2. The CDR3 has 17 amino acids. Germline V gene sequence: CDR1 SGHTA, CDR2 FQGTGA. Losses at the gene ends were 0 bases for V and 1 base for J; bases not matched to a gene: 8. The CDR3 nucleotides read TGTGCCAGCAGCTTAACACCGGGAGGATGGGGCCAAGAGACCCAGTACTTC. It yields the protein CASSLTPGGWGQETQYF.